This T cell receptor (beta chain) was sequenced for a study of blood T cell repertoires in COVID-19 (dated by TCRdb to the early 2020s). For the wider study: Samples from collaborators originated in the United States, Italy and Spain and spanned both the acute and convalescent phases of COVID-19. The prospective study material was composed of cDNA or gDNA derived from T cells, B-cell-depleted T cells, or PBMCs. Deeply sampled blood TCRbeta repertoires from subjects exposed to, actively infected with, or recovered from COVID-19 were included in the dataset. The repertoires were released in a freely available public database intended as a resource for research on the immune response to SARS-CoV-2. Samples came from the ongoing ImmuneRACE study (first 160 participants) plus 1,254 subjects from 6 global collaborators. Sample metadata almost always included a de-identified subject ID, COVID-19 status, age in years and sex. HLA class I and class II types, where available, came from metadata supplied by the sample provider rather than from assay-based typing.

Whole blood was collected in K2EDTA tubes by collaborating institutions according to the institutions' own protocols. For TCRbeta analysis, collaborator samples were shipped as frozen whole blood, as isolated PBMCs, or as DNA extracted from either sample type. About this clone: The clone's antigen remains unknown. The sample holds no much larger clone one base away, and base qualities are not on file.

TCRbeta CDR3 regions were amplified from genomic DNA by means of the immunoSEQ Assay, a bias-controlled multiplex PCR. On the authors' methods: Nucleated cell counts per sample were estimated from amplification of reference gene primers within the assay. To quantify the absolute abundance of each unique TCRbeta CDR3 rearrangement, sequence reads were collapsed and filtered. For each sample, productive Simpson clonality was calculated as the square root of Simpson's diversity index over productive rearrangements. TCRdb carries this immuneACCESS record with in-frame sequences only. Its versions omit some clonotypes, under half of them owing to an unresolved V gene in the studies checked, with the rest unexplained. V and J calls and clone size follow that table, whereas D and trimming were derived from the DNA. This sample lists 50,000 to 70,000 clones; over 75% were detected once. Together, the top ten hold over 8% of the sample.

Overall study results and their limits: How much clinical and demographic metadata was included differed by source and by participant, and the metadata was provided uncurated.

The CDR3 holds 13 amino acids from the cysteine to the phenylalanine. Only the CDR3 region is kept as DNA, spanning 39 bases read in frame from base 1. Clipping removes 9 bases from V and 3 bases from J, with 7 as the unmatched junction base count. CDR1 and CDR2 are read off the germline V gene as MDHEN and SYDVKM. In this chain, TRBV28 is recombined with TRBJ1-2; 7 middle bases align to TRBD1. This TCR came from a woman at least 80 years old with active COVID-19. Sequenced sample: peripheral blood. For the CDR3, the sequence is CASRQGSDYGYTF. The DNA is TGTGCCAGTAGACAGGGCTCGGACTATGGCTACACCTTC.